This entry is about one T cell receptor beta chain. The sample belongs to a study of blood T cell repertoires in COVID-19. Study-wide background: COVID-19 samples, acute and convalescent, were from the United States, Italy and Spain. Nucleic acid was either cDNA or gDNA, and it came from T cells, B-cell-depleted T cells, or PBMCs.

Authors' processing steps: Reference gene primer amplification yielded estimated nucleated cell counts. The table came from immunoSEQ multiplex PCR; TCRdb's copy has only in-frame clones and leaves some out. V, J and clone size derive from that table, while D and trimming were established from the DNA sequence. Among about 120,000 clones listed, 83% were seen once. The V end was cut by 3 bases, the J end by 3 bases, with 14 bases between. The CDR3 has 15 amino acids. Germline values: CDR1 SEHNR, CDR2 FQNEAQ (reference sequence). The sample was peripheral blood. This TCR was recovered from a man aged 30 to 39 with acute or convalescent COVID-19. This chain joins TRBV7-9 and TRBJ2-5; no definite D call. The CDR3 sequence: CASSLGQFLEETQYF. CDR3 bases: TGTGCCAGCAGCTTGGGCCAGTTCTTAGAAGAGACCCAGTACTTC. The full variable domain, its missing parts supplied by reference TRBV7-9 and TRBJ2-5, is DTGVSQNPRHKITKRGQNVTFRCDPISEHNRLYWYRQTLGQGPEFLTYFQNEAQLEKSRLLSDRFSAERPKGSFSTLEIQRTEQGDSAMYLCASSLGQFLEETQYFGPGTRLLVL.